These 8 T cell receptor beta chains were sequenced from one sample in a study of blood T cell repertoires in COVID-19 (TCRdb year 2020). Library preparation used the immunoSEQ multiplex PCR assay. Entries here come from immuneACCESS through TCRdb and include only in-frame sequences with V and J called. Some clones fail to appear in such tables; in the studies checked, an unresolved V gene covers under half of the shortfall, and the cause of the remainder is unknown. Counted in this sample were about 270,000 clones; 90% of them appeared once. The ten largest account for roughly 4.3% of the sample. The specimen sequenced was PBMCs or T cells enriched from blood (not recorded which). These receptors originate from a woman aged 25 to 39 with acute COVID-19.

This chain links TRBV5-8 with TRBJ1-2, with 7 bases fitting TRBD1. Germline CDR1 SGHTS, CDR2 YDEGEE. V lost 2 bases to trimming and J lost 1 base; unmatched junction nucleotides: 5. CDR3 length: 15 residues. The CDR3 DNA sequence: TGTGCCAGCAGCTTTGTGGGACAGAGTAACTATGGCTACACCTTC. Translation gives CASSFVGQSNYGYTF.

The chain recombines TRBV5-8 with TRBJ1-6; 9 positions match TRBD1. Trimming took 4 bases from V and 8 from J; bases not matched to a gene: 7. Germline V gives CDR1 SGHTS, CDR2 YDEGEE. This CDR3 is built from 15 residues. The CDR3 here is CASSQTQGAYSPLHF. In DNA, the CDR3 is TGTGCCAGCAGCCAAACACAGGGGGCTTATTCACCCCTCCACTTT.

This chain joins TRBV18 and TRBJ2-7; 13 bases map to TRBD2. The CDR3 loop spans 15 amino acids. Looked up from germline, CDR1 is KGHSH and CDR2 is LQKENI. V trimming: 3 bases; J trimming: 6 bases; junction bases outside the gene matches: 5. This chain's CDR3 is CASSPGLAGVSEQYF. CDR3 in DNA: TGTGCCAGCTCACCCGGACTAGCGGGAGTGAGCGAGCAGTACTTC.

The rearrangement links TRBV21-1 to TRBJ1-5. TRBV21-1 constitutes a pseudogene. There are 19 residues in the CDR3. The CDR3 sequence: CASPYTYRTNGGGYQPQHF. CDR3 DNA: TGTGCCAGCCCTTATACATACCGGACAAACGGGGGGGGATATCAGCCCCAGCATTTT.

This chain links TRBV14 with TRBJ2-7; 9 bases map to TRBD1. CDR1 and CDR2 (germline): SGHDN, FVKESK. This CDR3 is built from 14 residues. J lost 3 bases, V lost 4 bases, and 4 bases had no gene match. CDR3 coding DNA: TGTGCCAGCAGCCTGCCGGGACAGGGCTACGAGCAGTACTTC. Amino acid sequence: CASSLPGQGYEQYF.

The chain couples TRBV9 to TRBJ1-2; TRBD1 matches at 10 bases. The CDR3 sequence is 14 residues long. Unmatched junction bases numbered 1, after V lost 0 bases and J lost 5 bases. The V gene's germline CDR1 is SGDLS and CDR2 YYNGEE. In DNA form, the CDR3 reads TGTGCCAGCAGCGTAGAGGACAGGGGGTATGGCTACACCTTC. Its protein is CASSVEDRGYGYTF.

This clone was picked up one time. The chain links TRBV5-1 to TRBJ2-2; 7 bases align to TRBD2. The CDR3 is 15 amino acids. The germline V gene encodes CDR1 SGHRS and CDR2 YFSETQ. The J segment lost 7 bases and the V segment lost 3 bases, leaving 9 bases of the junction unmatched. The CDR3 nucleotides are TGCGCCAGCAGCTCCCTAGCGGACGGAGGCGGGGAGCTGTTTTTT. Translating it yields CASSSLADGGGELFF.

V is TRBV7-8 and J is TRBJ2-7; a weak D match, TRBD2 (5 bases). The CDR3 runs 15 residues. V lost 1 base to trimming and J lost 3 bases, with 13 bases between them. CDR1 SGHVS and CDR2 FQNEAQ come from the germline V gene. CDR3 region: CASSLGRDYLYEQYF. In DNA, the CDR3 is TGTGCCAGCAGCTTAGGACGCGACTACCTCTACGAGCAGTACTTC.